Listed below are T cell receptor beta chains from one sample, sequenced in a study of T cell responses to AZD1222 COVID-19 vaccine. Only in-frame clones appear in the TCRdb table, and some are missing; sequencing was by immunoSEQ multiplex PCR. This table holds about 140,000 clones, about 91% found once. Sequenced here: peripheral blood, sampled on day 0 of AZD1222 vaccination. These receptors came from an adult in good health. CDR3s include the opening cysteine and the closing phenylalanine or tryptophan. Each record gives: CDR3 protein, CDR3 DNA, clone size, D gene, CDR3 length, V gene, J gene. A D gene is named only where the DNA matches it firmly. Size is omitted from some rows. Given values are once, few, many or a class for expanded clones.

CASRPGTGVGEQYF	TGTGCCAGTAGGCCTGGGACAGGGGTGGGCGAGCAGTACTTC	NA	TRBD1	14	TRBV19	TRBJ2-7
CASSRNRDRASYEQYF	TGTGCCAGCTCCAGGAACCGGGACAGGGCCTCCTACGAGCAGTACTTC	NA	TRBD1	16	TRBV18	TRBJ2-7
CASSFSHEQYF	TGTGCCAGCAGCTTCAGTCACGAGCAGTACTTC	NA	NA	11	TRBV7-9	TRBJ2-7
CASSYDRGLAFF	TGTGCCAGCAGCTACGACAGGGGATTAGCTTTCTTT	once	TRBD1	12	TRBV14	TRBJ1-1
CASSPTGASNYGYTF	TGTGCCAGCAGCCCGACAGGGGCCTCTAACTATGGCTACACCTTC	NA	TRBD1	15	TRBV7-2	TRBJ1-2
CASSFDRGEGNTIYF	TGTGCCAGCAGCTTCGACAGGGGTGAGGGAAACACCATATATTTT	NA	TRBD1	15	TRBV7-8	TRBJ1-3
CASSLLTGGVSGEQYF	TGTGCCAGCAGTTTATTAACAGGGGGGGTCTCTGGCGAGCAGTACTTC	NA	NA	16	TRBV27	TRBJ2-7
CASSQDRLAGYNEQFF	TGCGCCAGCAGCCAAGATCGACTAGCGGGCTACAATGAGCAGTTCTTC	once	TRBD2	16	TRBV4-1	TRBJ2-1
CASSTQGYEQYF	TGTGCCAGCAGCACCCAAGGGTACGAGCAGTACTTC	NA	NA	12	TRBV6-2/TRBV6-3	TRBJ2-7
CASSISSGDEQYF	TGTGCCAGTAGTATTTCAAGTGGCGACGAGCAGTACTTC	NA	NA	13	TRBV19	TRBJ2-7
CASSDSELGPGLKETQYF	TGTGCCAGCAGTGACAGCGAACTAGGCCCGGGACTTAAAGAGACCCAGTACTTC	NA	NA	18	TRBV6-4	TRBJ2-5
CASSVTGNTEAFF	TGTGCCAGCAGCGTGACAGGGAACACTGAAGCTTTCTTT	NA	NA	13	TRBV7-3	TRBJ1-1
CATQGLLNSPLHF	TGTGCCACCCAGGGGCTTTTAAATTCACCCCTCCACTTT	NA	NA	13	TRBV24-1	TRBJ1-6
CATSDLRGSSLDNSPLHF	TGTGCCACCAGTGATTTGCGCGGCAGCAGCTTGGATAATTCACCCCTCCACTTT	NA	NA	18	TRBV24-1	TRBJ1-6
CASSQATGGSPLHF	TGTGCCAGCAGCCAAGCCACAGGGGGATCACCCCTCCACTTT	NA	TRBD1	14	TRBV4-2	TRBJ1-6
CATENLSYNEQFF	TGTGCCACCGAGAACCTCTCCTACAATGAGCAGTTCTTC	NA	NA	13	TRBV24-1	TRBJ2-1
CASSYSNGGGYTF	TGTGCCAGCAGTTACTCGAACGGGGGCGGCTACACCTTC	NA	NA	13	TRBV6-5	TRBJ1-2
CASSSRTGVGEKLFF	TGTGCCAGCAGTTCGCGGACAGGTGTGGGCGAAAAACTGTTTTTT	NA	TRBD1	15	TRBV28	TRBJ1-4
CASSQDLVTGELFF	TGTGCCAGCAGCCAAGATCTGGTCACCGGGGAGCTGTTTTTT	NA	NA	14	TRBV14	TRBJ2-2
CASSLGTGFGGYTF	TGTGCCAGCAGTTTAGGGACAGGGTTTGGTGGCTACACCTTC	NA	TRBD1	14	TRBV27	TRBJ1-2
CASSGQTGRGNTEAFF	TGTGCCAGCAGCGGACAAACGGGACGCGGGAACACTGAAGCTTTCTTT	NA	NA	16	TRBV9	TRBJ1-1
CASSLRLAGAGPNNEQFF	TGTGCCAGCAGCTTAAGACTAGCGGGGGCCGGCCCCAACAATGAGCAGTTCTTC	NA	TRBD2	18	TRBV11-2	TRBJ2-1
CASSSGGYSYNEQFF	TGTGCCAGCAGTTCAGGCGGATACTCCTACAATGAGCAGTTCTTC	NA	NA	15	TRBV28	TRBJ2-1
CASSPLAGNEQYF	TGTGCCAGCAGCCCACTAGCGGGAAACGAGCAGTACTTC	NA	TRBD2	13	TRBV11-3	TRBJ2-7
CASSLGGPNSNSPLHF	TGTGCCAGCAGCTTGGGGGGCCCTAACTCTAATTCACCCCTCCACTTT	NA	NA	16	TRBV5-6	TRBJ1-6